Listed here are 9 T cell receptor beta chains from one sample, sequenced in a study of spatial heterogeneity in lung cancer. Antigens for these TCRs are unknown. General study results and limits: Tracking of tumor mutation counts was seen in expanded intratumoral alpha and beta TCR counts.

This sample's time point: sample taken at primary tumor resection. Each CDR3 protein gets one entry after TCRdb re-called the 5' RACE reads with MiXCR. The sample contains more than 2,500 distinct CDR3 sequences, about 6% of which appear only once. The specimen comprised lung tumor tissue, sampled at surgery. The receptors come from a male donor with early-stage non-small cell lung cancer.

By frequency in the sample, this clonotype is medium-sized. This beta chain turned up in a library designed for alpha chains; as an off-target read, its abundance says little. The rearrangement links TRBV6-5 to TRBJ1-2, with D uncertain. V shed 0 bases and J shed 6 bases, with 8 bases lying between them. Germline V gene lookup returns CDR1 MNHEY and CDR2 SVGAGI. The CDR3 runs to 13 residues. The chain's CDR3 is CASSYSAAHGYTF. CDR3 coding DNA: TGTGCCAGCAGTTACTCGGCAGCTCATGGCTACACCTTC.

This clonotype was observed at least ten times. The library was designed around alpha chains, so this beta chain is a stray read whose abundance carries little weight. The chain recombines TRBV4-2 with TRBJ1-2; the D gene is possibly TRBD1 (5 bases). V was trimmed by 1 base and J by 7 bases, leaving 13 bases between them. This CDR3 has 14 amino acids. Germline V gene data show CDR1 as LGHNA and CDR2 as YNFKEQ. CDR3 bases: TGTGCCAGCAGCCAAGTCGGGGGAGTAAGTGGCTACACCTTC. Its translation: CASSQVGGVSGYTF.

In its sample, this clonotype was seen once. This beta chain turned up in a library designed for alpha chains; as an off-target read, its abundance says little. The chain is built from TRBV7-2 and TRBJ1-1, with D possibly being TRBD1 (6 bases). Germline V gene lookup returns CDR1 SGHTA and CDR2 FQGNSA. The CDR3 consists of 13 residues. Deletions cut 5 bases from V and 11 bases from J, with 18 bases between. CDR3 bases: TGTGCCAGCAGCCAGGGGCCCCGCGCTAAGGCTTTCTTT. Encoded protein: CASSQGPRAKAFF.

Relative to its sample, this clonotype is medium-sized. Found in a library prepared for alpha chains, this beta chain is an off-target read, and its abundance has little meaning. As DNA, the CDR3 is TGTGCCAGCAGCTTAACCCTGGGGGAGGGCGACTTGTATGGCTACACCTTC. This encodes CASSLTLGEGDLYGYTF. This chain joins TRBV7-2 and TRBJ1-2; D might be TRBD1 (5 bases). Germline V lookup: CDR1 SGHTA, CDR2 FQGNSA. The V and J ends lost 2 bases and 5 bases respectively, with 21 bases between them. This CDR3 region has 17 residues.

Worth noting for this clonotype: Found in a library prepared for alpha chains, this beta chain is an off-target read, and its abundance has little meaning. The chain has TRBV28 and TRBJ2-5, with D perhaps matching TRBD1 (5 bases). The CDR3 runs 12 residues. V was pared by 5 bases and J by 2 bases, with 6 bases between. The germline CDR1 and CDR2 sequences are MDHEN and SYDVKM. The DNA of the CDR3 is TGTGCCAGCAGTAGACAGCAAGAGACCCAGTACTTC. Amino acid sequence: CASSRQQETQYF.

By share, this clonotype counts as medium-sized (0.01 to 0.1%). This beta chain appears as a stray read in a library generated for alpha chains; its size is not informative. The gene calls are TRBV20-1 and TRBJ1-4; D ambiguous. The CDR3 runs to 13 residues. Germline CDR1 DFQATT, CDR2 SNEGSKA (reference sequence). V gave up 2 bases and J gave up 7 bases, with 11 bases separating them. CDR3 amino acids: CSARTGETEKLFF. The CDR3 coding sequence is TGCAGTGCTAGAACCGGGGAGACTGAAAAACTGTTTTTT.

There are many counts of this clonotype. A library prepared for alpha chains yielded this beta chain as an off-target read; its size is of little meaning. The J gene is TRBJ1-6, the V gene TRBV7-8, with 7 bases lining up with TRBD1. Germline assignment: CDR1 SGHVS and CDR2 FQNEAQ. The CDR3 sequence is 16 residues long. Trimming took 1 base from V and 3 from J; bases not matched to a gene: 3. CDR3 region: CASSLEGGLYNSPLHF. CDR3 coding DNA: TGTGCCAGCAGCTTAGAAGGGGGCCTCTATAATTCACCCCTCCACTTT.

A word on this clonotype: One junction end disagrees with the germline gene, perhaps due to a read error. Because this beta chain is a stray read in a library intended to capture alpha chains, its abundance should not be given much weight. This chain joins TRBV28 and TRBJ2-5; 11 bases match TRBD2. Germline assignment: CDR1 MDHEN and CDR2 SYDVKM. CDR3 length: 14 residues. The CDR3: CASSYGLAGRRPAF. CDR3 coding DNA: TGTGCCAGCAGTTACGGACTAGCGGGCCGGAGGCCAGCATTC.

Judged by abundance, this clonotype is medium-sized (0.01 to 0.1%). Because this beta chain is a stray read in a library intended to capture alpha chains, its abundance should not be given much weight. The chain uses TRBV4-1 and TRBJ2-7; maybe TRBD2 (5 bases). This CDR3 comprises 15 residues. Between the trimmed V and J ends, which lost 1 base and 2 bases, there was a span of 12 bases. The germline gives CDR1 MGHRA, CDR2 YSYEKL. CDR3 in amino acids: CASSQVVERPYEQYF. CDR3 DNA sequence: TGCGCCAGCAGCCAAGTGGTGGAGCGGCCCTACGAGCAGTACTTC.